These 17 T cell receptor beta chains were all obtained from the same sample, sequenced in a study of cytomegalovirus exposure and HLA in healthy donors. In the PCR, 60 Vbeta and 13 Jbeta primers were used. Only in-frame clones appear in the TCRdb table, and some are missing; sequencing was by immunoSEQ multiplex PCR. The sample lists approximately 100,000 clones, 65% to 80% occurring once. Sequencing was carried out using PBMCs. These receptors came from a female donor in good health and CMV-seropositive.

The rearrangement joins TRBV27 to TRBJ2-1, with 10 bases lining up with TRBD2. The J segment lost 5 bases and the V segment lost 5 bases, leaving 12 bases of the junction unmatched. Germline-derived CDR1 and CDR2 are MNHEY and SMNVEV (reference sequence). This CDR3 has 17 amino acids. The CDR3, as DNA: TGTGCCAGCAGTCAACTAGCGGGGTGGAGGTCAAACAATGAGCAGTTCTTC. Protein sequence: CASSQLAGWRSNNEQFF.

V usage is TRBV4-1 and J usage is TRBJ1-2; D uncertain. The CDR3 extends over 13 amino acids. The V and J ends lost 0 bases and 3 bases respectively, with 5 bases between them. The V gene's germline CDR1 is MGHRA and CDR2 YSYEKL. This CDR3 reads CASSQERDYGYTF. CDR3 in DNA: TGCGCCAGCAGCCAAGAGAGAGACTATGGCTACACCTTC.

This clone appeared a few times. J is TRBJ2-2 and V is TRBV5-1, with D hard to call. V was shortened by 2 bases and J by 8 bases, with 13 bases between the two germline ends. The CDR3 loop spans 14 amino acids. Germline-derived CDR1 and CDR2 are SGHRS and YFSETQ. CDR3 nucleotide sequence: TGCGCCAGCAGCTTTAACAGTCCCCCGGGGGAGCTGTTTTTT. Encoded protein: CASSFNSPPGELFF.

The J gene is TRBJ2-2, the V gene TRBV29-1, with a tentative D call TRBD2 (6 bases). V lost 6 bases and J 1 base, leaving 12 bases between the germline ends. The CDR3 is 14 residues long. CDR1 and CDR2 (germline): SQVTM, ANQGSEA. This CDR3 is CSVGGPGNTGELFF. For the CDR3, the DNA is TGCAGCGTGGGGGGACCGGGGAACACCGGGGAGCTGTTTTTT.

This clone was seen once. The V gene is TRBV7-8, the J gene TRBJ2-3; 9 bases are shared with TRBD2. Germline V CDR1 and CDR2: SGHVS, FQNEAQ. Losses at the gene ends were 0 bases for V and 0 bases for J; bases not matched to a gene: 4. The CDR3 covers 17 residues. The CDR3 DNA reads as TGTGCCAGCAGCTTAGCGCTAACTAGCGGGAGCACAGATACGCAGTATTTT. This encodes CASSLALTSGSTDTQYF.

V is TRBV28 and J is TRBJ2-2, with 12 bases that match TRBD2. Germline V gives CDR1 MDHEN, CDR2 SYDVKM. V lost 5 bases, J lost 0 bases, and 1 base stayed unmatched. The CDR3 loop spans 16 amino acids. The CDR3 DNA sequence: TGTGCCAGCAGTCTAGCGGGAGGGCCGAACACCGGGGAGCTGTTTTTT. It specifies CASSLAGGPNTGELFF.

This clone was found once. The chain has TRBV6-5 and TRBJ1-2; a weak D match, TRBD1 (6 bases). The V gene's germline CDR1 is MNHEY and CDR2 SVGAGI. V lost 5 bases to trimming and J lost 8 bases, with 15 bases between them. This CDR3 region has 13 residues. The DNA for the CDR3 is TGTGCCAGCAGTGCTAACAGGGTTCGGGGCTACACCTTC. Protein: CASSANRVRGYTF.

The CDR3 protein is CATSGLAGVEQYF. Here the CDR3 DNA reads TGTGCCACCTCGGGACTAGCGGGAGTTGAGCAGTACTTC. The rearrangement joins TRBV18 to TRBJ2-7, with TRBD2 matching over 14 bases. Germline CDR1 and CDR2: KGHSH and LQKENI. The CDR3 is 13 residues long. Trimming cost V 10 bases and J 7 bases; bases outside gene matches: 6.

The gene calls are TRBV19 and TRBJ1-2; TRBD1 is a possible D gene (5 bases). This CDR3 contains 13 residues. V dropped 3 bases and J dropped 5 bases, with 10 bases sitting between them. Germline V lookup: CDR1 LNHDA, CDR2 SQIVND (reference sequence). The CDR3 reads CASSMTDRYGYTF. The CDR3 region has the DNA TGTGCCAGTAGTATGACAGATCGGTATGGCTACACCTTC.

CDR3 in amino acids: CASSQDIRLAASGELFF. In nucleotides, the CDR3 is TGCGCCAGCAGCCAAGATATCCGGCTAGCTGCATCCGGGGAGCTGTTTTTT. The V call is TRBV4-3, the J call TRBJ2-2; a weak D match, TRBD2 (5 bases). Trimming shortened V by 0 bases and J by 6 bases, and 17 bases separated the two germline ends. The CDR3 runs 17 residues. CDR1 is LGHNA and CDR2 is YSLEER in the germline V gene.

CDR3 in DNA: TGCGCCAGCAGCCAACCTCGATCCGGGGGGAGGGGCCAAGAGACCCAGTACTTC. This translates into CASSQPRSGGRGQETQYF. V and J are TRBV4-1 and TRBJ2-5, with TRBD2 matching 7 bases. The V segment lost 2 bases and the J segment 1 base; nucleotides outside the gene matches: 13. In germline, CDR1 is MGHRA, CDR2 YSYEKL. The CDR3 totals 18 residues.

As concerns this clone: Distinct nucleotide sequences in the sample also encode this CDR3. This chain links TRBV5-1 with TRBJ2-5, with 9 bases aligning to TRBD1. The ends lost 0 bases at V and 5 bases at J; junction bases unmatched: 2. Germline loops: CDR1 SGHRS, CDR2 YFSETQ. The CDR3 extends over 14 amino acids. The CDR3 coding sequence is TGCGCCAGCAGCTTGGGGGACAGGGCGGAGACCCAGTACTTC. Protein product: CASSLGDRAETQYF.

The genes are TRBV6-1 and TRBJ2-7; no firm D call. Germline V gene data show CDR1 as MNHNS and CDR2 as SASEGT. Trimming removed 3 bases at V and 2 bases at J, with 8 bases between. The CDR3 covers 13 residues. Written as DNA, the CDR3 is TGTGCCAGCAGTGAGAGTAGTCCCTACGAGCAGTACTTC. It translates to CASSESSPYEQYF.

This clone was counted a few times. The V gene is TRBV6-5, the J gene TRBJ2-7; maybe TRBD1 (6 bases). V lost 5 bases, J lost 6 bases, and 14 bases lay in between. Germline V CDR1 and CDR2: MNHEY, SVGAGI. The CDR3 covers 13 residues. This chain's CDR3 is CASSNLGGVEQYF. CDR3 coding DNA: TGTGCCAGCAGTAACCTTGGGGGCGTCGAGCAGTACTTC.

The chain uses TRBV7-8 and TRBJ2-3; TRBD2 aligns across 13 bases. CDR1 SGHVS and CDR2 FQNEAQ come from the germline V gene. V lost 3 bases, J lost 8 bases, and 8 bases stayed unmatched. This CDR3 region has 16 residues. This CDR3 is CASSFQLAGGFGTQYF. Written as DNA, the CDR3 is TGTGCCAGCAGCTTCCAACTAGCGGGGGGGTTCGGTACGCAGTATTTT.

The rearrangement uses TRBV19 and TRBJ2-5; weak D call: TRBD1 (5 bases). The CDR3 sequence is 15 residues long. Deletions cut 1 base from V and 6 bases from J, with 15 bases between. Germline CDR1 and CDR2: LNHDA and SQIVND (reference sequence). The CDR3 nucleotides read TGTGCCAGTAGTATAGGGGGCCAGAGCGTTCAGACCCAGTACTTC. It encodes CASSIGGQSVQTQYF. The entire variable domain, with the rest obtained from reference TRBV19 and TRBJ2-5, is as follows: DGGITQSPKYLFRKEGQNVTLSCEQNLNHDAMYWYRQDPGQGLRLIYYSQIVNDFQKGDIAEGYSVSREKKESFPLTVTSAQKNPTAFYLCASSIGGQSVQTQYFGPGTRLLVL.

This clone was seen more than once but under ten times. The chain joins TRBV2 to TRBJ1-4; D call uncertain. The CDR3 is made up of 13 amino acids. The V end was cut by 7 bases, the J end by 8 bases, with 14 bases between. The germline gives CDR1 SNHLY, CDR2 FYNNEI. CDR3 DNA sequence: TGTGCCAGCAAGACGGGGATGAGGGAAAAACTGTTTTTT. It is translated as CASKTGMREKLFF.